The 8 T cell receptor beta chains below were found in one sample sequenced in a study of neurological immune-mediated disorders. Via MiXCR, TCRdb re-called the 5' RACE reads, giving one row per CDR3 protein. Among 30,000 to 40,000 distinct CDR3 sequences listed, around 4% were seen once. Sequencing was performed on PBMCs. Receptors were obtained from a man aged 25 to 40 with multiple sclerosis.

At least ten counts were recorded for this clonotype. The CDR3 here is CSAIPFTSGGTNTGELFF. The CDR3 coding sequence is TGCAGCGCCATCCCCTTTACTAGCGGGGGGACGAACACCGGGGAGCTGTTTTTT. V gene TRBV29-1 combines with J gene TRBJ2-2; TRBD2 aligns across 12 bases. Germline values: CDR1 SQVTM, CDR2 ANQGSEA. This CDR3 comprises 18 residues. V was pared by 7 bases and J by 0 bases, with 12 bases of the junction left unmatched.

The J gene is TRBJ2-5, the V gene TRBV7-6; 8 nucleotides match TRBD1. Germline V lookup: CDR1 SGHVS, CDR2 FNYEAQ. The CDR3 has 14 amino acids. Trimming at V came to 5 bases and at J to 5 bases, leaving 7 bases not matched to a gene. In DNA, the CDR3 is TGTGCCAGCAGCGGAGACAGGGGACAGGAGACCCAGTACTTC. Protein sequence: CASSGDRGQETQYF.

This clonotype was detected many times. This CDR3 reads CASSQELISTPFF. In DNA form, the CDR3 reads TGTGCCAGCAGCCAAGAATTAATCTCTACGCCGTTCTTC. The rearrangement uses TRBV4-2 and TRBJ2-1; the D is unclear. Per germline, CDR1 LGHNA and CDR2 YNFKEQ. The CDR3 runs to 13 residues. The V and J ends lost 0 bases and 15 bases respectively, with 15 bases between them.

This clonotype appeared many times. This rearrangement joins TRBV10-3 to TRBJ2-1; D possibly corresponds to TRBD2 (6 bases). V lost 4 bases, J lost 6 bases, and 13 bases lay in between. CDR1 is ENHRY, CDR2 SYGVKD, per germline. This CDR3 has 14 residues. CDR3 nucleotide sequence: TGTGCCATCAGTGGGTGGGGGGAAGTCAATGAGCAGTTCTTC. This translates into CAISGWGEVNEQFF.

The chain employs TRBV2 and TRBJ1-1; tentative D call: TRBD1 (6 bases). Germline V gene sequence: CDR1 SNHLY, CDR2 FYNNEI. The CDR3 has 14 amino acids. V lost 7 bases and J lost 1, with 13 bases in between. This CDR3 reads CASTQGPSNTEAFF. CDR3 DNA sequence: TGTGCCAGCACCCAGGGGCCTTCGAACACTGAAGCTTTCTTT.

V and J are TRBV14 and TRBJ1-1; possibly TRBD1 for D (5 bases). Per the germline V gene, CDR1 is SGHDN and CDR2 is FVKESK. There are 14 residues in the CDR3. Trimming took off 4 bases at V and 7 bases at J, with 16 bases between the two ends. The CDR3 bases are TGTGCCAGCAGCCCCCGGGTCCTTAGGGGTGAAGCTTTCTTT. This translates into CASSPRVLRGEAFF.

This clonotype was detected ten times or more. V is TRBV7-6 and J is TRBJ2-2; D is ambiguous. This CDR3 comprises 14 residues. The ends were cut back, 1 base at V and 2 bases at J, with 5 bases in the middle. From germline, CDR1 is SGHVS and CDR2 FNYEAQ. The CDR3: CASSLVKNTGELFF. The DNA of the CDR3 is TGTGCCAGCAGCTTAGTTAAAAACACCGGGGAGCTGTTTTTT.

There are many counts of this clonotype. CDR3 bases: TGTGCCAGCAGTCTCTGGACAGGGGGCGCGAGGACCCAGTACTTC. It translates to CASSLWTGGARTQYF. The genes are TRBV12-3 or TRBV12-4 and TRBJ2-5; 11 positions match TRBD1. Trimming took 5 bases from V and 7 from J; bases not matched to a gene: 9. The CDR3 length is 15 residues.